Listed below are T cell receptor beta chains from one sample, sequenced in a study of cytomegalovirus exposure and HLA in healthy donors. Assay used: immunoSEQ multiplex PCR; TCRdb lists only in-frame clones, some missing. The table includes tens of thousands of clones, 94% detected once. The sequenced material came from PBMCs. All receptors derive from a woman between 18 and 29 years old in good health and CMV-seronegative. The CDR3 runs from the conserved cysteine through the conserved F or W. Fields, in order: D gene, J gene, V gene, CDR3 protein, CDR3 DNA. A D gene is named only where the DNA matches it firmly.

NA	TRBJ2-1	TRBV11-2	CASSPGRGSYNEQFF	TGTGCCAGCAGCCCGGGGCGGGGCTCCTACAATGAGCAGTTCTTC
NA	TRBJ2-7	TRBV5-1	CASRPLDYEQYF	TGCGCCAGCCGTCCTCTAGATTACGAGCAGTACTTC
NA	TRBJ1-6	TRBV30	CAWSYGQSDNSPLHF	TGTGCCTGGAGCTACGGACAGTCCGACAATTCACCCCTCCACTTT
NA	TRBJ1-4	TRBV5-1	CASSLGDKELGEKLFF	TGCGCCAGCAGCTTGGGGGACAAGGAGTTGGGTGAAAAACTGTTTTTT
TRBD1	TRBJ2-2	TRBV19	CASRDRADAGELFF	TGTGCCAGTAGAGACAGGGCGGACGCCGGGGAGCTGTTTTTT
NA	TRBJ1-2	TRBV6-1	CASRLYQEDGYGYTF	TGTGCCAGCAGACTTTATCAGGAAGATGGCTATGGCTACACCTTC
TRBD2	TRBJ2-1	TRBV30	CAWSSGTSSYNEQFF	TGTGCCTGGAGTTCCGGGACTAGCAGTTACAATGAGCAGTTCTTC
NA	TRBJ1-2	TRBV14	CASSHGDGYTF	TGTGCCAGCAGCCACGGAGACGGCTACACCTTC
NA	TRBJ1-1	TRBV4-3	CASSQNSPKVAEAFF	TGCGCCAGCAGCCAAAATAGCCCCAAAGTCGCTGAAGCTTTCTTT
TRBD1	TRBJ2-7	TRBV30	CAWSKRQGVSYEQYF	TGTGCCTGGAGTAAAAGACAGGGGGTTTCCTACGAGCAGTACTTC
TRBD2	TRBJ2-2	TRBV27	CASRGLAVAGELFF	TGTGCCAGCAGGGGACTAGCGGTAGCCGGGGAGCTGTTTTTT